Below, one TCR beta chain is given with its context. Its matching antigen is unknown. This sample was included in a study of cytomegalovirus exposure and HLA in healthy donors. Overall study findings and caveats: Previously analyzed data showed that most TCR beta V segments were productive at a frequency of about 87% or about 30%. Sequencing likely generated an artifact that appeared as a cluster of highly shared sequence variants. It emerged from a later analysis that several of the most significant clusters appeared to be linked to common viral pathogens.

PCR primers comprised 60 Vbeta and 13 Jbeta primers. Here immunoSEQ multiplex PCR was the method, and the copy in TCRdb shows in-frame clones only, minus some. The sample carries 150,000 to 200,000 clones, approximately 84% recorded once. Germline V gene data show CDR1 as LGHNA and CDR2 as YSLEER. CDR3 length: 17 amino acids. Trimming cost V 0 bases and J 0 bases, with 12 bases left between them. This chain links TRBV4-3 with TRBJ2-1; tentative D call: TRBD1 (5 bases). The specimen sequenced was PBMCs. This TCR was recovered from a man over 45 in good health and CMV-seropositive. CDR3 in amino acids: CASSQDLLDSSYNEQFF. The CDR3 DNA is TGCGCCAGCAGCCAAGATCTCTTAGACAGCTCCTACAATGAGCAGTTCTTC.